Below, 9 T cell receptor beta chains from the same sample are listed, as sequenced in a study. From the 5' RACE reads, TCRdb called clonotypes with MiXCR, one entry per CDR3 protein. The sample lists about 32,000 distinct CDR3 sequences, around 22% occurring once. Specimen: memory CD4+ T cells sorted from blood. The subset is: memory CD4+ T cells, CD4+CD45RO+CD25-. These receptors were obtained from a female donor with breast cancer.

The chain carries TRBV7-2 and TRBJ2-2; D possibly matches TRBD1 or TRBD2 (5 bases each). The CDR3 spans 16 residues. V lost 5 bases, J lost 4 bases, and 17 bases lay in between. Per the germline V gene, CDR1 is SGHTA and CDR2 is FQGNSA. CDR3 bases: TGTGCCAGCAGCCAACCTCTCCAGAGGGGCACCGGGGAGCTGTTTTTT. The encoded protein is CASSQPLQRGTGELFF.

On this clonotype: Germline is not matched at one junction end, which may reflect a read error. CDR3 protein: CASSESTFGAFAYEQYF. Here the CDR3 DNA reads TGCGCCAGCAGTGAGTCGACTTTTGGGGCGTTCGCCTACGAGCAGTACTTC. V usage is TRBV10-3 and J usage is TRBJ2-7; perhaps TRBD1 as D (5 bases). Per the germline V gene, CDR1 is ENHRY and CDR2 is SYGVKD. The CDR3 runs 17 residues.

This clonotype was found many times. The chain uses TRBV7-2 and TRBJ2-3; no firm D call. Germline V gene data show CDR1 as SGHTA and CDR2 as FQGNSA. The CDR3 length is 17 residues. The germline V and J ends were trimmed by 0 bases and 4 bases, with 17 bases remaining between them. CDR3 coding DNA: TGTGCCAGCAGCTTAGCGCCGACGGTTTTAGAGGCAGATACGCAGTATTTT. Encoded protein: CASSLAPTVLEADTQYF.

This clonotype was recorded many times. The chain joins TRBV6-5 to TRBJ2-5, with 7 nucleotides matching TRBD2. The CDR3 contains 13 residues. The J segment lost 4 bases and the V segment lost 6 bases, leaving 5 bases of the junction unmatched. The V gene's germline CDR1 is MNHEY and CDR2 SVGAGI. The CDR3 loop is CASSLGLVETQYF. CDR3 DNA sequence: TGTGCCAGCAGCCTAGGACTAGTAGAGACCCAGTACTTC.

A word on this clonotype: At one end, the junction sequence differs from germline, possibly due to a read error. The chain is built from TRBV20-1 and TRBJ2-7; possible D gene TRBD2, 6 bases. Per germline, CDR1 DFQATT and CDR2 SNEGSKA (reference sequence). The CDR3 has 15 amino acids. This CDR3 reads CGAVAWDSGSYEQYF. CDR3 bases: TGCGGTGCTGTGGCTTGGGACTCCGGCTCCTACGAGCAGTACTTC.

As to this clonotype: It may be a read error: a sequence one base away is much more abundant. CDR3 sequence: CTSSVGLGTNSYTF. The CDR3 DNA sequence: TGTACCAGCAGCGTAGGCCTAGGGACAAATAGCTACACCTTC. The chain carries TRBV9 and TRBJ1-2; maybe TRBD1 (6 bases). The V gene's germline CDR1 is SGDLS and CDR2 YYNGEE. This CDR3 contains 14 residues.

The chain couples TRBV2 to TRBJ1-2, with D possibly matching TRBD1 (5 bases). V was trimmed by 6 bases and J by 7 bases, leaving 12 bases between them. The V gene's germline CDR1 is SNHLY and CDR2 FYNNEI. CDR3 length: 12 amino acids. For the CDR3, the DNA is TGTGCCAGCAGAGCAGGGAGCCCTGGCTACACCTTC. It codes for CASRAGSPGYTF.

The CDR3 here is CASSLPASGNSYEQYF. CDR3 sequence (DNA): TGCGCCAGCAGCCTCCCGGCTAGCGGGAATAGTTACGAGCAGTACTTC. The rearrangement links TRBV4-1 to TRBJ2-7; 9 bases match TRBD2. V lost 4 bases to trimming and J lost 4 bases; unmatched junction nucleotides: 11. Germline V gene sequence: CDR1 MGHRA, CDR2 YSYEKL. The CDR3 extends over 16 amino acids.

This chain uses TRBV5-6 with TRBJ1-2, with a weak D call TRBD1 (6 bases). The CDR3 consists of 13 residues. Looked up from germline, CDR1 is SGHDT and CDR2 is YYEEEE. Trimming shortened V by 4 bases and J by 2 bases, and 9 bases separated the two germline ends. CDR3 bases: TGTGCCAGCAGCCCAACAGGGAACTATGGCTACACCTTC. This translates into CASSPTGNYGYTF.